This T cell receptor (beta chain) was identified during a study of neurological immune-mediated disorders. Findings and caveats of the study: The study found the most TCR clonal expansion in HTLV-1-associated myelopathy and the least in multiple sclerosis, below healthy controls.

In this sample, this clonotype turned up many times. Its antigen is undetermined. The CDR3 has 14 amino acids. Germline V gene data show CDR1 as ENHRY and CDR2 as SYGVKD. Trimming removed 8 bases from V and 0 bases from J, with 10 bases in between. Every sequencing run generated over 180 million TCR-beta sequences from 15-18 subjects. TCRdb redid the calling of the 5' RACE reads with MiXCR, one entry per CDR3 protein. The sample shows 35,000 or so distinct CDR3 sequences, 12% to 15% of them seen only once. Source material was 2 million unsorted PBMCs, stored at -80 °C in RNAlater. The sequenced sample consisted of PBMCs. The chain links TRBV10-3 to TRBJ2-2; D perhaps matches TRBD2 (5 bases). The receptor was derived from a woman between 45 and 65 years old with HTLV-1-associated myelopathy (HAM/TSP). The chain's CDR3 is CAIREQPNTGELFF. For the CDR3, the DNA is TGTGCCATCCGGGAACAGCCGAACACCGGGGAGCTGTTTTTT.